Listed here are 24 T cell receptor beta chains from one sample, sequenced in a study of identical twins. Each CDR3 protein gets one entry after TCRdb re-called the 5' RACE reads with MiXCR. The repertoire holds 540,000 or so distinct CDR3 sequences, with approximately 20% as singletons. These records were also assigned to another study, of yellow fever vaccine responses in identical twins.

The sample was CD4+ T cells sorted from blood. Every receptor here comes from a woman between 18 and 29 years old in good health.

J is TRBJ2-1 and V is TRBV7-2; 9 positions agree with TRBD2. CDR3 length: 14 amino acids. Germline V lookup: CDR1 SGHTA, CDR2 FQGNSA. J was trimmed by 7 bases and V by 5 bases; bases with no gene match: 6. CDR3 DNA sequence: TGTGCCAGCAGCGGCGGGACTAGCCGAAATGAGCAGTTCTTC. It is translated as CASSGGTSRNEQFF.

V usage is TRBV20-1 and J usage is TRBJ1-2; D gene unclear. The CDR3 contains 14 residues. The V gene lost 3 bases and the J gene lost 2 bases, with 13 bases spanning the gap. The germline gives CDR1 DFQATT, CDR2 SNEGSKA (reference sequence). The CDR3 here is CSARGQASNYGYTF. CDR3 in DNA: TGCAGTGCTAGGGGTCAAGCATCCAACTATGGCTACACCTTC.

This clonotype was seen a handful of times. The CDR3 sequence: CASSLNGAKNIQYF. Here the CDR3 DNA reads TGTGCCAGCAGCTTAAACGGGGCCAAAAACATTCAGTACTTC. The chain links TRBV13 to TRBJ2-4; D is unclear. Per germline, CDR1 PRHDT and CDR2 FYEKMQ (reference sequence). The CDR3 covers 14 residues. The V and J ends lost 2 bases and 1 base respectively, with 6 bases between them.

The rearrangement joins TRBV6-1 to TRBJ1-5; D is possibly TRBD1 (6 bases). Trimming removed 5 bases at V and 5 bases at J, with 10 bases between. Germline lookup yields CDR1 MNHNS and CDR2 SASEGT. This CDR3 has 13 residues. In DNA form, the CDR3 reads TGTGCCAGCAGTACAGGGAAAGATCAGCCCCAGCATTTT. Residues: CASSTGKDQPQHF.

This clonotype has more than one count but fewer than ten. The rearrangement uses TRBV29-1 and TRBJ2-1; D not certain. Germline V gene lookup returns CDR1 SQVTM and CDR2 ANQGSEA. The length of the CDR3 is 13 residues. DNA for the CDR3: TGCAGTGTCCAAGCTGGCTCCTACAATGAGCAGTTCTTC. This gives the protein CSVQAGSYNEQFF.

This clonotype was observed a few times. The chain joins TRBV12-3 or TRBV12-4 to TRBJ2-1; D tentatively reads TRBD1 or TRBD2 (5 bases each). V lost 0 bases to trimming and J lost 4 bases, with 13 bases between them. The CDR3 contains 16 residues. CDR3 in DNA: TGTGCCAGCAGTTTAGCGCCGGGACCGAGTTACAATGAGCAGTTCTTC. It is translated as CASSLAPGPSYNEQFF.

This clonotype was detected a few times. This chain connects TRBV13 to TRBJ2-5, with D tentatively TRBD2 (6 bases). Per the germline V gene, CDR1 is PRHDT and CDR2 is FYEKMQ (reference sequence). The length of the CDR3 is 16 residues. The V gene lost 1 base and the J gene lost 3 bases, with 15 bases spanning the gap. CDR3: CASSLVPGLGKETQYF. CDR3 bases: TGTGCCAGCAGCTTAGTCCCGGGACTCGGGAAAGAGACCCAGTACTTC.

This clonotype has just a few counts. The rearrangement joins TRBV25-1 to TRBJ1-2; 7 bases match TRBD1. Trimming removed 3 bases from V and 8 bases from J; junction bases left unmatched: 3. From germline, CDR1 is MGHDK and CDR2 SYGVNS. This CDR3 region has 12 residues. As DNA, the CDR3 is TGTGCCAGCAGTGAGATCAGGGGGGGCTACACCTTC. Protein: CASSEIRGGYTF.

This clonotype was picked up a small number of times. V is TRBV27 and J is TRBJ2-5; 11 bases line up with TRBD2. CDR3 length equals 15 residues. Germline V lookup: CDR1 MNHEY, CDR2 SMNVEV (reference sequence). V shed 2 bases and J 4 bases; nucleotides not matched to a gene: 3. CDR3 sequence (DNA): TGTGCCAGCAGTTTAAGTCTAGCGGGAGGAGAGACCCAGTACTTC. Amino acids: CASSLSLAGGETQYF.

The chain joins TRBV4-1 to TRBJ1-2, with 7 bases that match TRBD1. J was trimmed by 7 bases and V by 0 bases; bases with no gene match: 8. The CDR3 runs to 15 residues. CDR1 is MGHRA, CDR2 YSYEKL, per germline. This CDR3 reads CASSQDHGTVSGYTF. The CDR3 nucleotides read TGCGCCAGCAGCCAAGATCACGGGACAGTGAGTGGCTACACCTTC.

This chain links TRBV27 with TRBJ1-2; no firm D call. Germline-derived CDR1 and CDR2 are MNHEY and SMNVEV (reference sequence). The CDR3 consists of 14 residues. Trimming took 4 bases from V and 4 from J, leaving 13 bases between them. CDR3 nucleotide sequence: TGTGCCAGCAGTTGGTCCGCCGGGGTCTATGGCTACACCTTC. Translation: CASSWSAGVYGYTF.

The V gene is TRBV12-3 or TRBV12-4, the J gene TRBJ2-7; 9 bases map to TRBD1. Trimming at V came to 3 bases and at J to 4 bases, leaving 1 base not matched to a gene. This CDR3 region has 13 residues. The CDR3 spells CASSLGQGYEQYV. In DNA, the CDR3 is TGTGCCAGCAGTTTGGGACAGGGATACGAGCAGTACGTC.

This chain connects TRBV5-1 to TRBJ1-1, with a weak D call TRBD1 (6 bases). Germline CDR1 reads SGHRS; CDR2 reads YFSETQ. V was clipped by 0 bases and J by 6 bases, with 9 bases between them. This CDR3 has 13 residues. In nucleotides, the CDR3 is TGCGCCAGCAGCTTGGACAGGGACGCTGAAGCTTTCTTT. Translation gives CASSLDRDAEAFF. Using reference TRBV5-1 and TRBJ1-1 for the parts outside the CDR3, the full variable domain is KAGVTQTPRYLIKTRGQQVTLSCSPISGHRSVSWYQQTPGQGLQFLFEYFSETQRNKGNFPGRFSGRQFSNSRSEMNVSTLELGDSALYLCASSLDRDAEAFFGQGTRLTVV.

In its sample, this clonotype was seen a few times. CDR3 bases: TGCGCCAGCAGCTTGGTGGACGGAGGAGGCTACACCTTC. This encodes CASSLVDGGGYTF. The J gene is TRBJ1-2, the V gene TRBV5-1, with D unclear. The CDR3 is 13 residues long. V was pared by 0 bases and J by 8 bases, with 11 bases between. Germline assignment: CDR1 SGHRS and CDR2 YFSETQ.

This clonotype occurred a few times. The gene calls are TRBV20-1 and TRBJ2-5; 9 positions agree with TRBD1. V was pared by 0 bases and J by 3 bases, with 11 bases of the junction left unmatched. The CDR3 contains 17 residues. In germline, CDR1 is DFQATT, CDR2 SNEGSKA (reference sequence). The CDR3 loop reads CSARDPLYRGLKETQYF. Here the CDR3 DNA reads TGCAGTGCTAGAGATCCCTTGTACAGGGGGCTGAAAGAGACCCAGTACTTC.

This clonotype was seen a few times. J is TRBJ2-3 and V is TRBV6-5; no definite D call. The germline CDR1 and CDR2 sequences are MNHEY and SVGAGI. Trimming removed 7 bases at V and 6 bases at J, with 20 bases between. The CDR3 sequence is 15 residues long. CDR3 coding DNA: TGTGCCAGCATCGTTACGAAGGGCCGCCCCGATACGCAGTATTTT. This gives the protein CASIVTKGRPDTQYF.

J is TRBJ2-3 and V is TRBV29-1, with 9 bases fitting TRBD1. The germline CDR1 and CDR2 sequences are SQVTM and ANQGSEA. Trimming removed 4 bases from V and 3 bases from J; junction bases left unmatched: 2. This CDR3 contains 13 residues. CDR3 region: CSVAGQGTDTQYF. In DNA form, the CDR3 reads TGCAGCGTTGCAGGACAGGGGACAGATACGCAGTATTTT.

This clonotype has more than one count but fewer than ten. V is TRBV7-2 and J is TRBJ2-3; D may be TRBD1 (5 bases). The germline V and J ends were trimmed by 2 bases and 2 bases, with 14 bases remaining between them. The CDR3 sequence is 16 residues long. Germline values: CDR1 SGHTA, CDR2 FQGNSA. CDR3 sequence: CASSLFGQGYTDTQYF. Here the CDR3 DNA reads TGTGCCAGCAGCTTATTCGGGCAGGGTTACACAGATACGCAGTATTTT.

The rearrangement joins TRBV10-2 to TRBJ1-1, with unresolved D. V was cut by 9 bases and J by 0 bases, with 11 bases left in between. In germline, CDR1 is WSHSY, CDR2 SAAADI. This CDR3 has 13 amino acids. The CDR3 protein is CARAAGMNTEAFF. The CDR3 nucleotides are TGCGCCAGGGCGGCAGGAATGAACACTGAAGCTTTCTTT.

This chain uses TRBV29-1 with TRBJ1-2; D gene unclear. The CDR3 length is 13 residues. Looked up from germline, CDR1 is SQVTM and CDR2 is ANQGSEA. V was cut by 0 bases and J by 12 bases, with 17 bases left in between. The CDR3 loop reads CSVEDWVIQTDTF. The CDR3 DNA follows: TGCAGCGTTGAAGATTGGGTGATCCAGACCGACACCTTC.

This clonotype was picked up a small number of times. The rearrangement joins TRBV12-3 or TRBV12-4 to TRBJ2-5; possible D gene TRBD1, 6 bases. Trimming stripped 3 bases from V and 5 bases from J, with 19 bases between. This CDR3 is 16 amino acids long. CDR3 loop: CASSFYAQGQGETQYF. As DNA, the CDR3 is TGTGCCAGCAGTTTCTATGCGCAGGGGCAAGGGGAGACCCAGTACTTC.

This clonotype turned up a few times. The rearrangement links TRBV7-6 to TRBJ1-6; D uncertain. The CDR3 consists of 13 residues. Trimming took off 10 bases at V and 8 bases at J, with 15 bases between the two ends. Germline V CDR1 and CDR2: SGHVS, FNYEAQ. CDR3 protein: CATSAYRDSPLHF. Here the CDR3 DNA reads TGTGCCACCTCGGCCTACCGGGATTCACCCCTCCACTTT.

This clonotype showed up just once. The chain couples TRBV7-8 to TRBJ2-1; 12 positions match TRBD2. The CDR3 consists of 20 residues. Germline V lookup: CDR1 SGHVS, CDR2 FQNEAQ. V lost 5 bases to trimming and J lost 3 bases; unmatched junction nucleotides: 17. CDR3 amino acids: CASSTRTPGTSGSVYNEQFF. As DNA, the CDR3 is TGTGCCAGCAGCACCCGAACACCTGGGACTAGCGGGTCGGTCTACAATGAGCAGTTCTTC.

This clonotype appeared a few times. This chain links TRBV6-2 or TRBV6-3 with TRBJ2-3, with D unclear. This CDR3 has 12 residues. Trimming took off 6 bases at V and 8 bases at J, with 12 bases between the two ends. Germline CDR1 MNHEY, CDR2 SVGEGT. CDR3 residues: CASRNPAATQYF. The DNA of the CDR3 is TGTGCCAGCAGGAACCCGGCGGCTACGCAGTATTTT.